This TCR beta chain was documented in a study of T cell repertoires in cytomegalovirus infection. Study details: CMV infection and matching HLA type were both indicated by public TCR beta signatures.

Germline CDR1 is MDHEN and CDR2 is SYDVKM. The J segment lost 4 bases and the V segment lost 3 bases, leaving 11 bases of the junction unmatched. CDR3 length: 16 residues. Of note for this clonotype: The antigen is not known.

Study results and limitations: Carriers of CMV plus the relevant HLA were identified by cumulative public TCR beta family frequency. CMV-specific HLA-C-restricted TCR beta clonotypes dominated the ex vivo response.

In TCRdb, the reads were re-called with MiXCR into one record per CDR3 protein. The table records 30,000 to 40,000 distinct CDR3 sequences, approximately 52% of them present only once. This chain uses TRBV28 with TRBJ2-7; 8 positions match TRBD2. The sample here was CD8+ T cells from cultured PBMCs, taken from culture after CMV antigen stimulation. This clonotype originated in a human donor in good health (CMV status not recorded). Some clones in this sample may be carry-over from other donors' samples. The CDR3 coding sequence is TGTGCCAGCAGTTTGAGCGGGACTAGGGAGAGGTACGAGCAGTACTTC. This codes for CASSLSGTRERYEQYF.